This entry concerns a single TCR beta chain. Its antigen is not known. The entry originates in a study of monozygotic twins with inflammatory bowel disease. Germline lookup yields CDR1 SGHRS and CDR2 YFSETQ. CDR3 length equals 16 residues. Whole-study findings and limits: IBD patients, compared with healthy twins, shared fewer clonotypes with others (especially with disease activity).

Template switching added UMIs carrying a 6-nucleotide sample barcode. Two rounds of nested PCR, of roughly 17 and 9 cycles, were run on TCRalpha and TCRbeta cDNA. Reanalyzing the 5' RACE reads, TCRdb keeps one entry per CDR3 protein, without DNA. In total, the table holds 400,000 to 500,000 distinct CDR3 sequences. Sequencing was done on a sample of blood. The receptor was isolated from a human donor with ulcerative colitis or Crohn's disease, or a healthy co-twin of an affected twin (not recorded which). This chain connects TRBV5-1 to TRBJ1-6; TCRdb returns TRBD1, unconfirmable since there is no DNA. The CDR3 loop is CASSTGTGFMHSPLHF.